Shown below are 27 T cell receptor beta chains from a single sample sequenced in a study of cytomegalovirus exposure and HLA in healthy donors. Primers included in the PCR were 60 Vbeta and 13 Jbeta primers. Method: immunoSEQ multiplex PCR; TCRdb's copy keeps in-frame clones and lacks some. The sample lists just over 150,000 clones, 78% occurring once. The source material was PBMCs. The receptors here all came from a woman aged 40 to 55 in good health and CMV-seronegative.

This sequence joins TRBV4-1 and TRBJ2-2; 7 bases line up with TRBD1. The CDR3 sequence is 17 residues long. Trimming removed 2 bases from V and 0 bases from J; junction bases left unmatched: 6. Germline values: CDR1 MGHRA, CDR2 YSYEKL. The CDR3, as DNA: TGCGCCAGCAGCCAAATGACCGGGACAGCGAACACCGGGGAGCTGTTTTTT. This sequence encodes CASSQMTGTANTGELFF.

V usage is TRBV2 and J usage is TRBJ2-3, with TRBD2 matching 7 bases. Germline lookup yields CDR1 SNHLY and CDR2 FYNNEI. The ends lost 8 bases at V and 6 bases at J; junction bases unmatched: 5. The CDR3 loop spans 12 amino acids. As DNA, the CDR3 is TGTGCCAGCGCGGGGGATATGGATACGCAGTATTTT. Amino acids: CASAGDMDTQYF.

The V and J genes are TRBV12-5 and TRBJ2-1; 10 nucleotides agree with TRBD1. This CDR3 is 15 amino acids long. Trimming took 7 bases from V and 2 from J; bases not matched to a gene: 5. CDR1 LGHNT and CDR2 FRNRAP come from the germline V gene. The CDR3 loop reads CASALGTGAYNEQFF. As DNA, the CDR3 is TGTGCTAGTGCCCTTGGGACAGGGGCCTACAATGAGCAGTTCTTC.

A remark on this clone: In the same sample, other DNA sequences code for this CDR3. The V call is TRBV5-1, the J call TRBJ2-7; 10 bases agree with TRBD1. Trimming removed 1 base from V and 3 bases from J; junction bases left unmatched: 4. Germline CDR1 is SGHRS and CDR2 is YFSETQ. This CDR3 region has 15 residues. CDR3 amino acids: CASSLSGTGDYEQYF. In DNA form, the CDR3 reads TGCGCCAGCAGCTTGTCCGGGACAGGGGACTACGAGCAGTACTTC.

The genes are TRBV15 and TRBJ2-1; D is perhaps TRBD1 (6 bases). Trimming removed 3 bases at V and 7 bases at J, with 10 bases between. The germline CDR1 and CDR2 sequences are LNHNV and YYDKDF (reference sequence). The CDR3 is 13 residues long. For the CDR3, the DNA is TGTGCCACCAGCAGGCAAGGGGGAAATGAGCAGTTCTTC. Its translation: CATSRQGGNEQFF.

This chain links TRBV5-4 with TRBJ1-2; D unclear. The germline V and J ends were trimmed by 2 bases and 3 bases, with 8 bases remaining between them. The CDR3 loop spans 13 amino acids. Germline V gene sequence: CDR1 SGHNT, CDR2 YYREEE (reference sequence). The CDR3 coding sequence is TGTGCCAGCAGCTTTGGCAGGTACTATGGCTACACCTTC. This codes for CASSFGRYYGYTF.

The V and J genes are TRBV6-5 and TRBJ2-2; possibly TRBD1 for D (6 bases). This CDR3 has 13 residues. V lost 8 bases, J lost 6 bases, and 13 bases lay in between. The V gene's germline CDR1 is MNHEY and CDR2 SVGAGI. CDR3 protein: CASGRGIPGELFF. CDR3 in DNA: TGTGCCAGCGGCAGGGGAATCCCCGGGGAGCTGTTTTTT.

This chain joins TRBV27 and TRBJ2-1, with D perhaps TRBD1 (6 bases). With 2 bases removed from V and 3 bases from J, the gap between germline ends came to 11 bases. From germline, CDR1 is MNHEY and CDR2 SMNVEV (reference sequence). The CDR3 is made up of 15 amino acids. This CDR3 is CASSLGGQFYNEQFF. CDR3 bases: TGTGCCAGCAGTTTAGGAGGACAGTTCTACAATGAGCAGTTCTTC.

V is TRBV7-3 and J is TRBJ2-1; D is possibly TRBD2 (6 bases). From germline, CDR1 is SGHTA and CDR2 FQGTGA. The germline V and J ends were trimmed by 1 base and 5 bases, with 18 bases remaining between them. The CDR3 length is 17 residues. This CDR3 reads CASSLKSRGWNNNEQFF. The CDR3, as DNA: TGTGCCAGCAGCTTAAAGTCGCGGGGATGGAATAACAATGAGCAGTTCTTC.

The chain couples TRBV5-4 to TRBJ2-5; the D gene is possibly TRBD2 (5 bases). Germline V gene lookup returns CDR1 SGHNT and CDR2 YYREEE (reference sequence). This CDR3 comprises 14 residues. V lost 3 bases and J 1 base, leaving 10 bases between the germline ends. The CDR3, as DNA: TGTGCCAGCAGCTCACGGGGAACCCAAGAGACCCAGTACTTC. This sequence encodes CASSSRGTQETQYF.

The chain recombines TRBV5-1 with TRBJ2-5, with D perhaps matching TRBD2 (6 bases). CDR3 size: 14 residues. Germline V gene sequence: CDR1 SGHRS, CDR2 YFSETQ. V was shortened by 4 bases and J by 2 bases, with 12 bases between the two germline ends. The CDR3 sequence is CASSLLARQETQYF. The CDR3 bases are TGCGCCAGCAGCCTGCTAGCGCGTCAAGAGACCCAGTACTTC.

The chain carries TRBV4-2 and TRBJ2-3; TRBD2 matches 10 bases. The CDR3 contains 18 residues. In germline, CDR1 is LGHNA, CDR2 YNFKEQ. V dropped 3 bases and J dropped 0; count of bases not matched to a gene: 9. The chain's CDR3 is CASSQGTSAFSSTDTQYF. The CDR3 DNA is TGTGCCAGCAGCCAGGGGACTAGCGCCTTTTCTAGCACAGATACGCAGTATTTT.

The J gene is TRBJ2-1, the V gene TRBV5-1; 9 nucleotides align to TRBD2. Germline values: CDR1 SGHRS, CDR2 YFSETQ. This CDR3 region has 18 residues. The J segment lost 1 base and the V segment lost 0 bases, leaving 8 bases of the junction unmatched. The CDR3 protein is CASSLEASGAGSYNEQFF. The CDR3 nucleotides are TGCGCCAGCAGCTTGGAGGCTAGCGGGGCTGGTTCCTACAATGAGCAGTTCTTC.

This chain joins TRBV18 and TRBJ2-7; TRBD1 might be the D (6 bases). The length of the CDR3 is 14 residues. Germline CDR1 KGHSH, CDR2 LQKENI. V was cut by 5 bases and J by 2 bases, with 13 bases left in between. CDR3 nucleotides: TGTGCCAGCTCATCTGCAGGGGACACCTACGAGCAGTACTTC. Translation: CASSSAGDTYEQYF.

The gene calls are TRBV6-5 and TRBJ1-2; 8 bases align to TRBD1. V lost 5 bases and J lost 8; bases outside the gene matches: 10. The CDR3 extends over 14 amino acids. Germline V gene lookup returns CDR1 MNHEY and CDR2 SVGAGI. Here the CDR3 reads CASSMQGALFGYTF. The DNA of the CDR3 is TGTGCCAGCAGTATGCAGGGGGCGCTCTTCGGCTACACCTTC.

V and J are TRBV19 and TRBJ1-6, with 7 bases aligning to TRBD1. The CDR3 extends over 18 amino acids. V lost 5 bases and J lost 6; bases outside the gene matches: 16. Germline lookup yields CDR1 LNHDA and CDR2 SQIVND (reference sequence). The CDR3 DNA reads TGTGCCAGTAGTCCCCTCTCCCCCATCCGGGACAGTAATTCACCCCTCCACTTT. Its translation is CASSPLSPIRDSNSPLHF.

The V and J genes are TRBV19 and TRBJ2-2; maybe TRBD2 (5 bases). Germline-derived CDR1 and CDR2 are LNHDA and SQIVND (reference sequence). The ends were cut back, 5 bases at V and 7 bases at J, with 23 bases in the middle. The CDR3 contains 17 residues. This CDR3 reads CASSSPGLPSRGGELFF. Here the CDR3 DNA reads TGTGCCAGTAGTTCCCCCGGACTCCCCTCTCGTGGCGGGGAGCTGTTTTTT.

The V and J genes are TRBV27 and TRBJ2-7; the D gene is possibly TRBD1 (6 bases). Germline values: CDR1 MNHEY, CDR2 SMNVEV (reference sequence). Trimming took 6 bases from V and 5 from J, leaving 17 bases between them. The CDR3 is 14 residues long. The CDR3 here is CASRQGWPGNEQYF. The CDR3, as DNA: TGTGCCAGCAGGCAGGGGTGGCCGGGGAACGAGCAGTACTTC.

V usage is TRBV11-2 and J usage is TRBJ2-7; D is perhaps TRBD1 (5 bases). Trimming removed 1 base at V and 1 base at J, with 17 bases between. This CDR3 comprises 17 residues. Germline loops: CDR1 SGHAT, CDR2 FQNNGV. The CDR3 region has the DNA TGTGCCAGCAGCTTAGCAATACGGCAGAGGACATCCTACGAGCAGTACTTC. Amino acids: CASSLAIRQRTSYEQYF.

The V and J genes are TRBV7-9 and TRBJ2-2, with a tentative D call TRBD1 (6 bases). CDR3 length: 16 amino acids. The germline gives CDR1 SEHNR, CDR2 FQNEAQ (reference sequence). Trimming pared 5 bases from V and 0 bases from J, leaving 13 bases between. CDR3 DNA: TGTGCCAGCAGCCCCAGGGGAACCGCGAACACCGGGGAGCTGTTTTTT. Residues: CASSPRGTANTGELFF.

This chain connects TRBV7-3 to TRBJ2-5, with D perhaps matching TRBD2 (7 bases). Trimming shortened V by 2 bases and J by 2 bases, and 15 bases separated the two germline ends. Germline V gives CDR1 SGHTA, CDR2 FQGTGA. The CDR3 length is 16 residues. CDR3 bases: TGTGCCAGCAGCTTATTGCCGGGGGGCCCGCAAGAGACCCAGTACTTC. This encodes CASSLLPGGPQETQYF.

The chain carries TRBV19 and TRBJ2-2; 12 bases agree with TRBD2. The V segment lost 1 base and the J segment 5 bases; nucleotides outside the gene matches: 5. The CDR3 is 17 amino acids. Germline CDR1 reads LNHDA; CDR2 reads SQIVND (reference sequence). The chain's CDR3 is CASSIARLAGGTGELFF. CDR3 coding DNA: TGTGCCAGTAGTATAGCCCGCCTAGCGGGGGGGACCGGGGAGCTGTTTTTT.

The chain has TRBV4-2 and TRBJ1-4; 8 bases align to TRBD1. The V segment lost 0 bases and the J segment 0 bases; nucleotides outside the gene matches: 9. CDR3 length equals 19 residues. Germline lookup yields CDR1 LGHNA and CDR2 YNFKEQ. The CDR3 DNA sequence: TGTGCCAGCAGCCAAGATCGGGTGGACAGGGCGGCAACTAATGAAAAACTGTTTTTT. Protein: CASSQDRVDRAATNEKLFF.

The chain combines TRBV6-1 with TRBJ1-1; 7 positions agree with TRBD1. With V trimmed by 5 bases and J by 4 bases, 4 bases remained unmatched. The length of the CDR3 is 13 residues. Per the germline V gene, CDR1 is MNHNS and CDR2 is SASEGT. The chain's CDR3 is CASSLQGPTEAFF. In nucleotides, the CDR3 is TGTGCCAGCAGTCTACAGGGGCCCACTGAAGCTTTCTTT.

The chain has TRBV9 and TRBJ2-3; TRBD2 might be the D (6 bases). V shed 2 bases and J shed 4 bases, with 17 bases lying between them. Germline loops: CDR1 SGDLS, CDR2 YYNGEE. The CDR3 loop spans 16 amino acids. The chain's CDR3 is CASSVGTSPRADTQYF. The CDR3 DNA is TGTGCCAGCAGCGTGGGGACTTCCCCTAGGGCAGATACGCAGTATTTT.

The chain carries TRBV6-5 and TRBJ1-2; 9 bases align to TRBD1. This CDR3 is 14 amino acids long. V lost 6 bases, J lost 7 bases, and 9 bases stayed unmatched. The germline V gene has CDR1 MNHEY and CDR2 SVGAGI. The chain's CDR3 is CASRTPGQGGGYTF. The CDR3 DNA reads TGTGCCAGCAGGACACCGGGACAGGGCGGTGGCTACACCTTC.

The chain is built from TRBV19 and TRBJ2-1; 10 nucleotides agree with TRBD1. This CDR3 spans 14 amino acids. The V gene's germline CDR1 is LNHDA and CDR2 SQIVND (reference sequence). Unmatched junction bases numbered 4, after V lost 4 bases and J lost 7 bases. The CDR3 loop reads CASSRTGGRNEQFF. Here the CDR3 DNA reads TGTGCCAGTAGTAGGACAGGGGGAAGGAATGAGCAGTTCTTC.